The 22 T cell receptor beta chains reported below all come from one sample, sequenced in a study of blood T cell repertoires in COVID-19. Some clones are missing from TCRdb's copy, which holds only in-frame ones; the method was immunoSEQ multiplex PCR. The sample lists about 180,000 clones, roughly 82% occurring once. Material for sequencing was peripheral blood. The receptors shown here come from a woman in her seventies with acute or convalescent COVID-19.

V gene TRBV5-1 combines with J gene TRBJ2-7; D remains ambiguous. Between the trimmed V and J ends, which lost 4 bases and 1 base, there was a span of 15 bases. The CDR3 is made up of 15 amino acids. The V gene's germline CDR1 is SGHRS and CDR2 YFSETQ. CDR3 nucleotides: TGCGCCAGCAGCCCCGGTGGGCCGCCTTCCTACGAGCAGTACTTC. Encoded protein: CASSPGGPPSYEQYF. Based on the CDR3 plus reference TRBV5-1 and TRBJ2-7, the full variable domain is KAGVTQTPRYLIKTRGQQVTLSCSPISGHRSVSWYQQTPGQGLQFLFEYFSETQRNKGNFPGRFSGRQFSNSRSEMNVSTLELGDSALYLCASSPGGPPSYEQYFGPGTRLTVT.

This clone was counted only a few times. This chain connects TRBV28 to TRBJ1-2, with TRBD1 as a possible D gene (6 bases). V was cut by 6 bases and J by 7 bases, with 18 bases left in between. This CDR3 region has 14 residues. The germline V gene has CDR1 MDHEN and CDR2 SYDVKM. In nucleotides, the CDR3 is TGTGCCAGCAGCCTCACGGCAGGGGTGGTTGGCTACACCTTC. This sequence encodes CASSLTAGVVGYTF.

V is TRBV19 and J is TRBJ1-6, with 8 bases fitting TRBD1. V was pared by 3 bases and J by 8 bases, with 12 bases of the junction left unmatched. CDR3 size: 17 residues. Germline lookup yields CDR1 LNHDA and CDR2 SQIVND (reference sequence). Here the CDR3 DNA reads TGTGCCAGTAGTATTTTTCACCAGGGGGCCGCTCATTCACCCCTCCACTTT. This codes for CASSIFHQGAAHSPLHF.

The rearrangement joins TRBV11-3 to TRBJ2-5, with TRBD1 matching 9 bases. The germline V gene encodes CDR1 SGHNT and CDR2 YENEEA. The junction had 8 bases not matched to a gene; V was cut back by 5 bases and J by 4 bases. CDR3 length: 15 residues. The CDR3 DNA is TGTGCCAGCAGCCCACAGGGGGCGCTCGGAGAGACCCAGTACTTC. Amino acids: CASSPQGALGETQYF.

This chain uses TRBV7-2 with TRBJ1-2, with 8 bases lining up with TRBD1. The CDR3 extends over 15 amino acids. V shed 1 base and J 5 bases; nucleotides not matched to a gene: 6. Germline lookup yields CDR1 SGHTA and CDR2 FQGNSA. CDR3 loop: CASSLGSGTGYGYTF. In DNA, the CDR3 is TGTGCCAGCAGCTTAGGGTCCGGGACAGGTTATGGCTACACCTTC.

The chain joins TRBV7-8 to TRBJ1-2, with TRBD1 as a possible D gene (5 bases). Germline V gives CDR1 SGHVS, CDR2 FQNEAQ. Trimming took 7 bases from V and 2 from J, leaving 8 bases between them. This CDR3 comprises 12 residues. CDR3 sequence reads: CASTGQNYGYTF. The DNA for the CDR3 is TGTGCCAGCACAGGACAAAACTATGGCTACACCTTC.

The V gene is TRBV3-1 (or the pseudogene TRBV3-2), the J gene TRBJ1-5, with 10 bases aligning to TRBD1. The CDR3 sequence is 16 residues long. The germline V gene encodes CDR1 LGHDT and CDR2 YNNKEL (reference sequence). With 4 bases clipped from V and 3 bases from J, the junction kept 6 bases outside the gene matches. The CDR3 coding sequence is TGTGCCAGCAGCCCCAGACAGGGGGCTAACAATCAGCCCCAGCATTTT. This encodes CASSPRQGANNQPQHF.

The chain couples TRBV15 to TRBJ1-2; 11 bases fit TRBD1. V was pared by 1 base and J by 4 bases, with 5 bases of the junction left unmatched. In germline, CDR1 is LNHNV, CDR2 YYDKDF (reference sequence). CDR3 length equals 16 residues. In DNA form, the CDR3 reads TGTGCCACCAGCAGAGTTGGACAGGGGGCCTCCTATGGCTACACCTTC. Its protein product is CATSRVGQGASYGYTF.

This clone has more than one count but fewer than ten. The V gene is TRBV5-4, the J gene TRBJ2-1; TRBD1 aligns across 8 bases. Germline loops: CDR1 SGHNT, CDR2 YYREEE (reference sequence). Germline trimming cut 6 bases from V and 6 bases from J; bases unmatched to any gene: 14. The CDR3 is 16 amino acids. The CDR3 DNA reads as TGTGCCAGCACCATTCTTCAGGGGGCGCGAGGCAATGAGCAGTTCTTC. Residues: CASTILQGARGNEQFF.

The chain recombines TRBV12-3 or TRBV12-4 with TRBJ1-5; D ambiguous. The CDR3 contains 13 residues. Trimming left V 5 bases short and J 0 bases short, with 5 bases between. CDR3 sequence (DNA): TGTGCCAGCAGTCCCCATAGCAATCAGCCCCAGCATTTT. This sequence encodes CASSPHSNQPQHF.

The V call is TRBV9, the J call TRBJ1-1; D gene unclear. Germline V gene data show CDR1 as SGDLS and CDR2 as YYNGEE. The CDR3 has 14 residues. Deletions cut 0 bases from V and 1 base from J, with 7 bases between. The CDR3 reads CASSVGAGNTEAFF. The DNA for the CDR3 is TGTGCCAGCAGCGTAGGAGCCGGGAACACTGAAGCTTTCTTT. Based on the CDR3 plus reference TRBV9 and TRBJ1-1, the full variable domain is DSGVTQTPKHLITATGQRVTLRCSPRSGDLSVYWYQQSLDQGLQFLIQYYNGEERAKGNILERFSAQQFPDLHSELNLSSLELGDSALYFCASSVGAGNTEAFFGQGTRLTVV.

The chain links TRBV30 to TRBJ1-1; D is uncertain. The CDR3 runs 12 residues. In germline, CDR1 is GTSNPN, CDR2 SVGIG (reference sequence). The V gene lost 1 base and the J gene lost 0 bases, with 3 bases spanning the gap. CDR3 nucleotide sequence: TGTGCCTGGAGTGACATGAACACTGAAGCTTTCTTT. This sequence encodes CAWSDMNTEAFF.

The rearrangement links TRBV4-1 to TRBJ2-7; TRBD1 agrees at 7 bases. Losses at the gene ends were 5 bases for V and 2 bases for J; bases not matched to a gene: 12. Germline V CDR1 and CDR2: MGHRA, YSYEKL. This CDR3 has 16 residues. Written as DNA, the CDR3 is TGCGCCAGCAGCTACACTTCCGGGACAGTCGCCTACGAGCAGTACTTC. The encoded protein is CASSYTSGTVAYEQYF.

The chain has TRBV30 and TRBJ1-2; TRBD1 matches 10 bases. Germline values: CDR1 GTSNPN, CDR2 SVGIG (reference sequence). The CDR3 is 17 amino acids. The junction had 14 bases not matched to a gene; V was cut back by 2 bases and J by 5 bases. CDR3 bases: TGTGCCTGGAGTATCCCCGCGCCGGGACAGGGGTCTTATGGCTACACCTTC. Amino acids: CAWSIPAPGQGSYGYTF.

J is TRBJ2-5 and V is TRBV7-8; D is ambiguous. The CDR3 consists of 15 residues. The V end was cut by 5 bases, the J end by 4 bases, with 17 bases between. Germline lookup yields CDR1 SGHVS and CDR2 FQNEAQ. The CDR3 nucleotides are TGTGCCAGCAGCCCTCGAGTCAATAAGCGAGAGACCCAGTACTTC. Protein product: CASSPRVNKRETQYF. Complete variable domain (other parts from reference TRBV7-8 and TRBJ2-5): GAGVSQSPRYKVAKRGQDVALRCDPISGHVSLFWYQQALGQGPEFLTYFQNEAQLDKSGLPSDRFFAERPEGSVSTLKIQRTQQEDSAVYLCASSPRVNKRETQYFGPGTRLLVL.

This chain uses TRBV19 with TRBJ1-1; perhaps TRBD1 as D (6 bases). The ends were cut back, 1 base at V and 4 bases at J, with 13 bases in the middle. Germline assignment: CDR1 LNHDA and CDR2 SQIVND (reference sequence). The CDR3 is 15 amino acids. CDR3 in amino acids: CASSIGGRGVTEAFF. CDR3 nucleotide sequence: TGTGCCAGTAGTATAGGAGGCAGGGGAGTCACTGAAGCTTTCTTT. Based on the CDR3 plus reference TRBV19 and TRBJ1-1, the full variable domain is DGGITQSPKYLFRKEGQNVTLSCEQNLNHDAMYWYRQDPGQGLRLIYYSQIVNDFQKGDIAEGYSVSREKKESFPLTVTSAQKNPTAFYLCASSIGGRGVTEAFFGQGTRLTVV.

This clone was detected a few times. V is TRBV29-1 and J is TRBJ2-7; 14 nucleotides align to TRBD2. This CDR3 has 11 amino acids. CDR1 and CDR2 from the germline V gene are SQVTM and ANQGSEA. J was trimmed by 11 bases and V by 7 bases; bases with no gene match: 4. The CDR3 DNA reads TGCAGCGCGACTAGCGGGAGGGCCGAGTACTTC. It translates to CSATSGRAEYF.

The CDR3 coding sequence is TGTGCCTGGAGTGCCAGGCCGAACACTGAAGCTTTCTTT. This translates into CAWSARPNTEAFF. The genes are TRBV30 and TRBJ1-1; D is uncertain. Trimming pared 1 base from V and 1 base from J, leaving 7 bases between. Germline V lookup: CDR1 GTSNPN, CDR2 SVGIG (reference sequence). The CDR3 extends over 13 amino acids.

V usage is TRBV7-9 and J usage is TRBJ2-7; TRBD1 matches 7 bases. The ends lost 5 bases at V and 0 bases at J; junction bases unmatched: 4. The CDR3 runs 14 residues. Germline V CDR1 and CDR2: SEHNR, FQNEAQ (reference sequence). The CDR3 loop is CASSPGTVSYEQYF. The CDR3 nucleotides read TGTGCCAGCAGCCCAGGGACAGTCTCCTACGAGCAGTACTTC.

The V gene is TRBV7-2, the J gene TRBJ2-5; 7 bases align to TRBD1. Germline lookup yields CDR1 SGHTA and CDR2 FQGNSA. The CDR3 extends over 16 amino acids. V trimming: 6 bases; J trimming: 1 base; junction bases outside the gene matches: 11. The chain's CDR3 is CASRFNRGSFQETQYF. CDR3 coding DNA: TGTGCCAGCAGGTTTAACAGGGGCTCGTTCCAAGAGACCCAGTACTTC. Variable domain in full (rest from reference TRBV7-2 and TRBJ2-5): GAGVSQSPSNKVTEKGKDVELRCDPISGHTALYWYRQSLGQGLEFLIYFQGNSAPDKSGLPSDRFSAERTGGSVSTLTIQRTQQEDSAVYLCASRFNRGSFQETQYFGPGTRLLVL.

This clone was picked up one time. This sequence joins TRBV10-3 and TRBJ1-2; possibly TRBD1 for D (5 bases). CDR1 and CDR2 from the germline V gene are ENHRY and SYGVKD. With 3 bases removed from V and 8 bases from J, the gap between germline ends came to 10 bases. CDR3 length: 12 residues. CDR3 amino acids: CAISEQASGYTF. Here the CDR3 DNA reads TGTGCCATCAGTGAACAGGCCTCCGGCTACACCTTC.

The chain employs TRBV19 and TRBJ1-6; tentatively, D is TRBD1 (6 bases). This CDR3 is built from 15 residues. Germline CDR1 reads LNHDA; CDR2 reads SQIVND (reference sequence). Trimming took 6 bases from V and 6 from J, leaving 15 bases between them. CDR3 in DNA: TGTGCCAGTAGCACGACAGGAGGCGGTAATTCACCCCTCCACTTT. This encodes CASSTTGGGNSPLHF.